The rows below give T cell receptor beta chains drawn from one sample of a study of regulatory T cells in long-lasting Graves disease. TCRdb analysed the multiplex PCR reads with MiXCR anew, one entry per CDR3 protein. The sample carries 410,000 or so distinct CDR3 sequences, 15% recorded once. These data were likewise used in another study, on T cells in Graves' hyperthyroidism and ophthalmopathy.

Sequenced here: peripheral blood mononuclear cells (PBMCs), sampled at new diagnosis, from a patient treated with antithyroid drugs. These receptors all come from a woman younger than 45 with Graves disease. CDR3s include the opening cysteine and the closing phenylalanine or tryptophan. D genes are given only for firm matches. Clone size is given for some rows only: seen once, a few or many times, or a class if the clone is expanded.

J gene,CDR3 length,V gene,D gene,clone size,CDR3 DNA,CDR3 protein
TRBJ1-2,17,TRBV28,TRBD1,-,TGTGCCAGCAGTCTCCTCGCTCCGGGACAGATCAACTATGGCTACACCTTC,CASSLLAPGQINYGYTF
TRBJ1-5,17,TRBV9,TRBD1,-,TGTGCCAGCAGCACCGGACAGGGGGCGTTCGGCAATCAGCCCCAGCATTTT,CASSTGQGAFGNQPQHF
TRBJ1-5,14,TRBV12-3/TRBV12-4,-,few,TGTGCCAGCAGTTTCGGTGGGGGGCGTCAGCCCCAGCATTTT,CASSFGGGRQPQHF
TRBJ1-4,13,TRBV12-3/TRBV12-4,-,-,TGTGCCAGCAATGAAGGAGTTAATGAAAAACTGTTTTTT,CASNEGVNEKLFF
TRBJ1-1,14,TRBV20-1,-,-,TGCAGTGCTAGAGATACGGGGCTAATCACTGAAGCTTTCTTT,CSARDTGLITEAFF
TRBJ2-5,13,TRBV3-1,-,many,TGTGCCAGCAGCCGTTCGGGACCAGAGACCCAGTACTTC,CASSRSGPETQYF
TRBJ2-1,15,TRBV9,-,-,TGTGCCAGCAGCGTAGTGGCAGGGACCCACAATGAGCAGTTCTTC,CASSVVAGTHNEQFF
TRBJ2-1,16,TRBV24-1,TRBD2,few,TGTGCCACCGGGTACTGGACTAGCGGGAGTGGCAATGAGCAGTTCTTC,CATGYWTSGSGNEQFF
TRBJ1-4,16,TRBV20-1,-,many,TGCAGTGCTAGAGATGAGGAGAGGGAGACTAATGAAAAACTGTTTTTT,CSARDEERETNEKLFF
TRBJ2-4,14,TRBV27,TRBD1,-,TGTGCCAGCAACTCAGACAGGGGCGGGAACATTCAGTACTTC,CASNSDRGGNIQYF
TRBJ2-1,16,TRBV7-6,TRBD1,-,TGTGCCAGCAGCTCCGGGCAGGGACAGGGGTTGAATGAGCAGTTCTTC,CASSSGQGQGLNEQFF
TRBJ2-1,16,TRBV4-1,TRBD2,-,TGCGCCAGCAGAGACCTCACTAGCGGGAGAAACAATGAGCAGTTCTTC,CASRDLTSGRNNEQFF
TRBJ2-3,16,TRBV28,TRBD1,many,TGTGCCAGCAGTGCAGCCGGGACAGGGGTCACAGATACGCAGTATTTT,CASSAAGTGVTDTQYF
TRBJ2-7,14,TRBV6-1,TRBD1,-,TGTGCCAGCAGTGGGACAGGGTTTGGGTACGAGCAGTACTTC,CASSGTGFGYEQYF
TRBJ2-1,14,TRBV27,-,once,TGTGCCAGCAGGTCCTCCGGGCTACCTAATGAGCAGTTCTTC,CASRSSGLPNEQFF
TRBJ1-5,13,TRBV28,-,-,TGTGCCAGCAGTCATGATCTAAGTCAGCCCCAGCATTTT,CASSHDLSQPQHF
TRBJ2-7,16,TRBV5-1,-,many,TGCGCCAGCAGCTCCGGCGGGGCGGAACGCTCCTACGAGCAGTACTTC,CASSSGGAERSYEQYF
TRBJ1-1,14,TRBV19,-,few,TGTGCCAGTAGCTCCGACAGCCGGATGACTGAAGCTTTCTTT,CASSSDSRMTEAFF
TRBJ2-1,16,TRBV28,-,-,TGTGCCAGCAGTTTATTGGCCCCGAGCTCCTACAATGAGCAGTTCTTC,CASSLLAPSSYNEQFF
TRBJ2-1,15,TRBV20-1,TRBD2,-,TGCAGTGCTAGAAAGGGACTAGCGGGGTACAATGAGCAGTTCTTC,CSARKGLAGYNEQFF
TRBJ2-3,14,TRBV6-1,TRBD2,few,TGTGCCAGCGGGAGGACTAGCGGGTCGTATACGCAGTATTTT,CASGRTSGSYTQYF
TRBJ1-2,15,TRBV27,-,-,TGTGCCAGCAGTCTACAGCTTGGGCCCTCCTATGGCTACACCTTC,CASSLQLGPSYGYTF
TRBJ2-6,16,TRBV6-2/TRBV6-3,-,few,TGTGCCAGCACAGGTTTTAGACTGTCTGGGGCCAACGTCCTGACTTTC,CASTGFRLSGANVLTF
TRBJ2-1,15,TRBV10-1,TRBD2,many,TGCGCCAGCAGTGCCGGGGCTAGCGGGGGCAATGAGCAGTTCTTC,CASSAGASGGNEQFF
TRBJ2-5,12,TRBV5-1,-,many,TGTGCCAGCAGCTTGGCTTCAGAGACCCAGTACTTC,CASSLASETQYF
TRBJ2-5,14,TRBV5-1,-,-,TGCGCCAGCAGCCCGGAAGACAGTCGAGAGACCCAGTACTTC,CASSPEDSRETQYF
TRBJ2-1,11,TRBV6-1,-,many,TGTGCCAGCAGTGTCATGGGCGAGCAGTTCTTC,CASSVMGEQFF
TRBJ1-2,14,TRBV28,-,many,TGTGCCAGCAAGTTGGAGACAGGCCTAGGTGGCTACACCTTC,CASKLETGLGGYTF
TRBJ1-2,13,TRBV20-1,-,few,TGCAGTGCAAAGCCAGGCACTAACTATGGCTACACCTTC,CSAKPGTNYGYTF
TRBJ1-2,13,TRBV30,TRBD1,many,TGTGCCTGGAGGGTACAGGGGACCTATGGCTACACCTTC,CAWRVQGTYGYTF
TRBJ2-6,17,TRBV19,-,few,TGTGCCAGTAGTATTGATCGGCCCCCCACTGGGGCCAACGTCCTGACTTTC,CASSIDRPPTGANVLTF
TRBJ1-4,16,TRBV27,-,many,TGTGCCAGCATGGAACTTGGGGCAGCAACTAATGAAAAACTGTTTTTT,CASMELGAATNEKLFF
TRBJ2-1,16,TRBV3-1,TRBD2,many,TGTGCCAGCAGCCAAGAGAAAGCGGGAGTCTGGAATGAGCAGTTCTTC,CASSQEKAGVWNEQFF
TRBJ2-5,16,TRBV13,-,many,TGTGCCAGCAGCTTATCTATTCGAGGGTACCAAGAGACCCAGTACTTC,CASSLSIRGYQETQYF
TRBJ2-7,16,TRBV24-1,TRBD2,many,TGTGCCACCAGTGATGGTAGCGGGAGGCGGTCCTACGAGCAGTACTTC,CATSDGSGRRSYEQYF
TRBJ2-2,13,TRBV6-2/TRBV6-3,-,many,TGTGCCAGCAGTTACCAGGACACCGGGGAGCTGTTTTTT,CASSYQDTGELFF
TRBJ1-1,13,TRBV11-2,-,-,TGTGCCAGCAGCTTACTAGGCGGTATTGAAGCTTTCTTT,CASSLLGGIEAFF
TRBJ2-1,15,TRBV9,TRBD1,many,TGTGCCAGCAGCGTAGACAGGGGGCTCGGAGATGAGCAGTTCTTC,CASSVDRGLGDEQFF
TRBJ1-2,14,TRBV11-2,TRBD1,many,TGTGCCAGCAGTTCAGGGGGCGGCGAGAGTGGCTACACCTTC,CASSSGGGESGYTF
TRBJ2-2,15,TRBV4-1,TRBD2,many,TGTGCCAGCAGCTCCCGGGAGGGGGAAACCGGGGAGCTGTTTTTT,CASSSREGETGELFF
TRBJ2-1,15,TRBV4-1,TRBD2,many,TGCGCCAGCAGCCAGGGACTAGCGGGAAGCTATGAGCAGTTCTTC,CASSQGLAGSYEQFF